This TCR beta chain was identified during a study of early T cells in non-severe SARS-CoV-2 infection. About the research overall: Sequencing was performed on bulk RNA from unsorted whole blood, leaving chains unpaired.

Per the germline V gene, CDR1 is SQVTM and CDR2 is ANQGSEA. This CDR3 comprises 12 residues. The ends were cut back, 8 bases at V and 2 bases at J, with 10 bases in the middle. TCRdb ran MiXCR on the 5' RACE reads and lists one entry per CDR3 protein. The repertoire holds tens of thousands of distinct CDR3 sequences, with over 12% as singletons. The rearrangement uses TRBV29-1 and TRBJ2-1; the D is unclear. What was sequenced was whole blood. The source is an adult who was a healthcare worker with PCR-confirmed SARS-CoV-2 infection or an uninfected control (not recorded which). In DNA, the CDR3 is TGCAGCAAAGGTACCCCCTACAATGAGCAGTTCTTC. Translated, it gives CSKGTPYNEQFF.